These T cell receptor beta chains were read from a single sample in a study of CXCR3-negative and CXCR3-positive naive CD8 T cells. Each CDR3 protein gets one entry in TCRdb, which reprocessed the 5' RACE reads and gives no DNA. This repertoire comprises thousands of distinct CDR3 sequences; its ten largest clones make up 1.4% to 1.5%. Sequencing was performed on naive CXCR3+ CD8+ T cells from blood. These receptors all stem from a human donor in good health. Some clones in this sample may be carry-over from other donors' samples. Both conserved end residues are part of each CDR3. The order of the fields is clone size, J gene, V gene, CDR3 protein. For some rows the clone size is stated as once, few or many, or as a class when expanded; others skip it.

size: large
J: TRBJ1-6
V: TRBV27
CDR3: CASALDGGDSYNSPLHF

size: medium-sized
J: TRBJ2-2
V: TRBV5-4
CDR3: CASSGGTSGTTGELFF

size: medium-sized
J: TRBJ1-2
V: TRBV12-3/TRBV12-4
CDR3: CASTLVTGYGYTF

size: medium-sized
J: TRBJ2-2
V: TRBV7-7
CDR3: CASGLGSPWELFF

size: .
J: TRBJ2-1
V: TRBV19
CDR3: CASGGFSYNEQFF

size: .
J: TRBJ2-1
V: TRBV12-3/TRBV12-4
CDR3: CASSFRGPSIDEQFF

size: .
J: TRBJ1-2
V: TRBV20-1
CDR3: CSAREERKGYGYTF

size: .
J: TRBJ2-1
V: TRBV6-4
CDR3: CASSRGLANEQFF

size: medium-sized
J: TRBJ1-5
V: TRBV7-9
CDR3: CASSSLDRARDQPQHF

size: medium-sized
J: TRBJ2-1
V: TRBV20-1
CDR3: CSADGTAIYNEQFF

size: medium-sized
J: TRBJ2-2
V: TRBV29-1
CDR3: CSVVTQGRDGELFF

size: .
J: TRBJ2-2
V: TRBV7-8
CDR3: CASSLGEVSGELFF

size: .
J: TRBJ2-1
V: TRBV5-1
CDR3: CASSATSYNEQFF

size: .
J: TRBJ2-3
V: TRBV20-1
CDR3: CSARSWGGEADADTQYF

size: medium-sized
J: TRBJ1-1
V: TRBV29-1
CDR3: CSVEEGSTEAFF

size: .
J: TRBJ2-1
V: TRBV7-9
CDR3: CASSFLAGENEQFF

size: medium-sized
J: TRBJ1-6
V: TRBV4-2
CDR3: CASSQGIGAIGSPLHF

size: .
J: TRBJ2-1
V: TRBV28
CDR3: CASSSGLADYNEQFF

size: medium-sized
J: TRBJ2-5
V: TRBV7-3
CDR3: CASSLDSNQETQYF

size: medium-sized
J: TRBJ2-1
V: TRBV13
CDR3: CASSLVGTGGNEQFF

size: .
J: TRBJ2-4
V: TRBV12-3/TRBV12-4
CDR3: CASSLSGVAVAKNIQYF

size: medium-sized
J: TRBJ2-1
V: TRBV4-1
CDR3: CASSQDDPLEKIYNEQFF

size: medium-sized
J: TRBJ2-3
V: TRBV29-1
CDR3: CSVDWVTDTQYF

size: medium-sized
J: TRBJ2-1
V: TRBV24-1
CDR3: CATSDSSYNEQFF

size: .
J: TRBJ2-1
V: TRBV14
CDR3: CASNGRTSGSGTYNEQFF

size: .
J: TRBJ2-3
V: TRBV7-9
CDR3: CASSVLAGGPTDTQYF

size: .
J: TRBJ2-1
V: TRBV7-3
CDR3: CASSSHSNEQFF

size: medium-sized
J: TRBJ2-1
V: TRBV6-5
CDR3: CASSPLTSGNYNEQFF

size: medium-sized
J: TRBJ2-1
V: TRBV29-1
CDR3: CSPGLAGSNEQFF

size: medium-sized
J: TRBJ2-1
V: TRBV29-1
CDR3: CSVEDGVGDAYNEQFF

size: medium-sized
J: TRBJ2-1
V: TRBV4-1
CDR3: CASSQDNYNEQFF

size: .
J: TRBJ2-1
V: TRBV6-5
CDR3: CASSRSGYNEQFF

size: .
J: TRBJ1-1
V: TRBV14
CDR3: CASSPRTGVNTEAFF

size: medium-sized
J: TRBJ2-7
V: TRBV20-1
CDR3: CSARDAGYEQYF

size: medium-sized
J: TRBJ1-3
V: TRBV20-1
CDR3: CSAARRTGNTIYF

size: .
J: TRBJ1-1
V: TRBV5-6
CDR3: CASSLEGSGKAFF

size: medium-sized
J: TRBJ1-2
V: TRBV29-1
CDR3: CSVETGVGGYTF

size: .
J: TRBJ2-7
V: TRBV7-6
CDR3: CASSPSYGPGDEQYF

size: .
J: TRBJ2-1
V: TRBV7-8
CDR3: CASSGSGGSSYNEQFF

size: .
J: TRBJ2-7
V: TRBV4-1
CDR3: CASSLLAGGPGEDEQYF

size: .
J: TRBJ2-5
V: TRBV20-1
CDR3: CSARDPGAGVTQYF

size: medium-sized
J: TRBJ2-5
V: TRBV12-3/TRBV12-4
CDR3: CASRTGSGTQYF

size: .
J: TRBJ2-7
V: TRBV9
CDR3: CASSVDGGGHEQYF

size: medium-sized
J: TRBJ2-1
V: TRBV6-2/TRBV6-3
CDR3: CASSYPGLAGVEQFF

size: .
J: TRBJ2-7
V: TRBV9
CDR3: CASSVGQGTTYEQYF

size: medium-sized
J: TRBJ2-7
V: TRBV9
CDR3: CASAVGQEQYF

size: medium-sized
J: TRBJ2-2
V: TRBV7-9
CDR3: CASSLITDSTGELFF

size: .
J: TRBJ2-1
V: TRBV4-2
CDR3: CASSPRRRTSGISSYNEQFF

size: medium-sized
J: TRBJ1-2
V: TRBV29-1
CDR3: CSVLPDSPLYGYTF

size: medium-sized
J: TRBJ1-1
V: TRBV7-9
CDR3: CASSLSSGLTEAFF

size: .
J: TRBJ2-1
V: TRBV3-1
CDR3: CASSPLQRETMERNEQFF

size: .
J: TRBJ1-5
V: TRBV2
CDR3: CASRAPEGNQPQHF

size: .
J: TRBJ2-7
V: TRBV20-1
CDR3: CSARDGAGGPKEQYF

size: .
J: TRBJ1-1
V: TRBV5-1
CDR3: CASSIGTEAFF